In its sample, the clone carrying this T cell receptor (beta chain) was seen a few times. Its target is not known. The sample belongs to a study of molecular identifiers for immune sequencing clone quantification. Study-wide findings and caveats: Identical TCR molecules sharing a barcode could underestimate highly expanded clone sizes. Among effectors, clones above 20 RNA copies held over 98% of molecules; among naive cells, under 1%.

The CDR3 runs to 13 residues. Trimming stripped 8 bases from V and 0 bases from J, with 5 bases between. Germline-derived CDR1 and CDR2 are MNHEY and SMNVEV (reference sequence). TCR libraries were built in bulk with a published protocol and specific TCR primers. TCRdb used MiXCR to reprocess the PCR reads, holding one entry per CDR3 protein. The sample consists of some 680,000 distinct CDR3 sequences, about 25% of them appearing once. The TCR was taken from a human donor in good health. Some libraries in this study had Jurkat cell RNA spiked in. The V gene is TRBV27, the J gene TRBJ2-6; D gene unclear. The sample comprised naive CD8+ T cells from blood, with Jurkat cell RNA spiked in. Indicated subset: FACS-sorted CD8+CD4-CCR7+CD45RA+ naive T cells. Here the CDR3 DNA reads TGTGCCAGCGGCTTCTCTGGGGCCAACGTCCTGACTTTC. This codes for CASGFSGANVLTF.